This is a list of T cell receptor beta chains from one sample in a study of blood T cell repertoires in COVID-19. TCRdb's table, derived via immunoSEQ multiplex PCR, lists solely in-frame clones and lacks some. The sample yields about half a million clones, 80% to 90% seen once. Source material: peripheral blood. These receptors were collected from a human donor in a cohort sampled during active COVID-19. Each CDR3 is given with its conserved first and last residue. D genes are given only for firm matches. Not every row has a clone size; where given, it reads once, few, many or a size class.

abundance: NA
j_gene: TRBJ1-1
v_gene: TRBV18
d_gene: TRBD1
CDR3nt: TGTGCCAGCTCACCGGTACAACAGGGGCAGAACACTGAAGCTTTCTTT
CDR3aa: CASSPVQQGQNTEAFF

abundance: NA
j_gene: TRBJ1-1
v_gene: TRBV12-3/TRBV12-4
d_gene: NA
CDR3nt: TGTGCCAGCGGTCACCAGGCCACTGAAGCTTTCTTT
CDR3aa: CASGHQATEAFF

abundance: NA
j_gene: TRBJ1-4
v_gene: TRBV7-8
d_gene: NA
CDR3nt: TGTGCCAGCAGCCTCAAGAGGTGGAGTGCAACTAATGAAAAACTGTTTTTT
CDR3aa: CASSLKRWSATNEKLFF

abundance: NA
j_gene: TRBJ2-1
v_gene: TRBV6-1
d_gene: NA
CDR3nt: TGTGCCAGCAGTGAAAGCCTAGAGCAGTTCTTC
CDR3aa: CASSESLEQFF

abundance: NA
j_gene: TRBJ1-2
v_gene: TRBV3-1/TRBV3-2
d_gene: NA
CDR3nt: TGTGCCAGCAGCCAAGGCGGGGTAAACTATGGCTACACCTTC
CDR3aa: CASSQGGVNYGYTF

abundance: NA
j_gene: TRBJ2-1
v_gene: TRBV10-3
d_gene: TRBD1
CDR3nt: TGTGCCATCAGTGAGTCCGTAGGCTCAGGGGGCCGGGATGAGCAGTTCTTC
CDR3aa: CAISESVGSGGRDEQFF

abundance: once
j_gene: TRBJ2-5
v_gene: TRBV4-2
d_gene: TRBD2
CDR3nt: TGTGCCAGCAGGGGGACTAGCGGGAGGGCCGGGCAAGAGACCCAGTACTTC
CDR3aa: CASRGTSGRAGQETQYF

abundance: NA
j_gene: TRBJ2-5
v_gene: TRBV9
d_gene: NA
CDR3nt: TGTGCCAGCAGCGTAGCTACTGGACTGATTCCGGGCGAGACCCAGTACTTC
CDR3aa: CASSVATGLIPGETQYF

abundance: NA
j_gene: TRBJ2-1
v_gene: TRBV10-3
d_gene: NA
CDR3nt: TGTGCCACGACAGGCGCCGCTCCCGAAAGCTCCTACAATGAGCAGTTCTTC
CDR3aa: CATTGAAPESSYNEQFF

abundance: few
j_gene: TRBJ2-7
v_gene: TRBV5-6
d_gene: TRBD2
CDR3nt: TGTGCCAGCAGCTTGGTTCCGGGGGGAGACTACGAGCAGTACTTC
CDR3aa: CASSLVPGGDYEQYF

abundance: NA
j_gene: TRBJ2-5
v_gene: TRBV29-1
d_gene: NA
CDR3nt: TGCAGCGTGGGGGGCCGACTAATGCGGGGGAAAGAGACCCAGTACTTC
CDR3aa: CSVGGRLMRGKETQYF

abundance: NA
j_gene: TRBJ1-2
v_gene: TRBV5-1
d_gene: NA
CDR3nt: TGCGCTTCGCGGGGGGAGAACTATGGCTACACCTTC
CDR3aa: CASRGENYGYTF

abundance: NA
j_gene: TRBJ2-7
v_gene: TRBV4-1
d_gene: TRBD1
CDR3nt: TGCGCCAGCAGCCGAGTCGCCGGGACAGGGAACGAGCAGTACTTC
CDR3aa: CASSRVAGTGNEQYF

abundance: NA
j_gene: TRBJ2-5
v_gene: TRBV28
d_gene: TRBD1
CDR3nt: TGTGCCAGCAGTGGCCGGGACAGGGGTGAGACCCAGTACTTC
CDR3aa: CASSGRDRGETQYF

abundance: NA
j_gene: TRBJ2-7
v_gene: TRBV30
d_gene: TRBD2
CDR3nt: TGTGCCTGGAGTGTACTGACTAGCGGGCCCTACGAGCAGTACTTC
CDR3aa: CAWSVLTSGPYEQYF

abundance: NA
j_gene: TRBJ2-5
v_gene: TRBV6-5
d_gene: NA
CDR3nt: TGTGCCAGCAGCCAGACAGGTACCGGCCAAGAGACCCAGTACTTC
CDR3aa: CASSQTGTGQETQYF

abundance: NA
j_gene: TRBJ2-3
v_gene: TRBV6-1
d_gene: NA
CDR3nt: TGTGCCAGCAGTGAAGGGCCGGGGGTCCGCACAGATACGCAGTATTTT
CDR3aa: CASSEGPGVRTDTQYF

abundance: NA
j_gene: TRBJ1-6
v_gene: TRBV7-6
d_gene: NA
CDR3nt: TGTGCCAGCAGAGAGGGAATGAGCGATTCACCCCTCCACTTT
CDR3aa: CASREGMSDSPLHF

abundance: NA
j_gene: TRBJ2-3
v_gene: TRBV4-2
d_gene: TRBD2
CDR3nt: TGTGCCAGCACCCAAGTGGGAATAGCGGGAATTGCAGATACGCAGTATTTT
CDR3aa: CASTQVGIAGIADTQYF

abundance: NA
j_gene: TRBJ2-7
v_gene: TRBV30
d_gene: NA
CDR3nt: TGTGCCTGGAGTGCCGACTATAGGGCTTCCTACGAGCAGTACTTC
CDR3aa: CAWSADYRASYEQYF

abundance: NA
j_gene: TRBJ1-5
v_gene: TRBV5-1
d_gene: TRBD1
CDR3nt: TGCGCCAGCAGCTTGGGGGGACAGAATCAGCCCCAGCATTTT
CDR3aa: CASSLGGQNQPQHF

abundance: few
j_gene: TRBJ2-2
v_gene: TRBV6-2/TRBV6-3
d_gene: NA
CDR3nt: TGTGCCAGCAGCAGGACTGAGAACACCGGGGAGCTGTTTTTT
CDR3aa: CASSRTENTGELFF

abundance: NA
j_gene: TRBJ2-3
v_gene: TRBV9
d_gene: TRBD2
CDR3nt: TGTGCCAGCAGAGGCCCTAGCGGAAGCACAGATACGCAGTATTTT
CDR3aa: CASRGPSGSTDTQYF

abundance: NA
j_gene: TRBJ2-2
v_gene: TRBV29-1
d_gene: TRBD1
CDR3nt: TGCAGCGTCGACAGGGGTAGGACCGGGGAGCTGTTTTTT
CDR3aa: CSVDRGRTGELFF

abundance: NA
j_gene: TRBJ2-1
v_gene: TRBV5-1
d_gene: TRBD2
CDR3nt: TGCGCCAGCAGCTCCATAGCGGGAGGCCCTTACAATGAGCAGTTCTTC
CDR3aa: CASSSIAGGPYNEQFF

abundance: NA
j_gene: TRBJ2-1
v_gene: TRBV9
d_gene: TRBD2
CDR3nt: TGTGCCAGCAGCGTACGCCTGACTAGCGGAGCGCATGAGCAGTTCTTC
CDR3aa: CASSVRLTSGAHEQFF

abundance: NA
j_gene: TRBJ2-3
v_gene: TRBV6-2/TRBV6-3
d_gene: TRBD2
CDR3nt: TGTGCCAGCAGCCCGACTAGCGGGAGGCCGCCGACAGATACGCAGTATTTT
CDR3aa: CASSPTSGRPPTDTQYF

abundance: NA
j_gene: TRBJ2-5
v_gene: TRBV3-1/TRBV3-2
d_gene: TRBD2
CDR3nt: TGTGCCAGCAGCCCCGGGGGTAGCGGGAGGGCCGAGGGCACGTACCAAGAGACCCAGTACTTC
CDR3aa: CASSPGGSGRAEGTYQETQYF

abundance: NA
j_gene: TRBJ2-7
v_gene: TRBV10-2
d_gene: TRBD2
CDR3nt: TGCGCCAGCAGTACTAGCGTCACCTACGAGCAGTACTTC
CDR3aa: CASSTSVTYEQYF

abundance: few
j_gene: TRBJ2-3
v_gene: TRBV5-1
d_gene: NA
CDR3nt: TGCGCCAGCAGCCAAACTACCTACACAGATACGCAGTATTTT
CDR3aa: CASSQTTYTDTQYF

abundance: NA
j_gene: TRBJ2-5
v_gene: TRBV9
d_gene: NA
CDR3nt: TGTGCCAGCAGCGTAGGACAGGTGATCCAAGAGACCCAGTACTTC
CDR3aa: CASSVGQVIQETQYF

abundance: NA
j_gene: TRBJ2-2
v_gene: TRBV5-6
d_gene: NA
CDR3nt: TGTGCCAGCAGCTTGGGACATTACACCGGGGAGCTGTTTTTT
CDR3aa: CASSLGHYTGELFF

abundance: NA
j_gene: TRBJ1-1
v_gene: TRBV15
d_gene: NA
CDR3nt: TGTGCCACCAGCAGAGGCAGGGAGGGGCTGAACACTGAAGCTTTCTTT
CDR3aa: CATSRGREGLNTEAFF

abundance: NA
j_gene: TRBJ2-6
v_gene: TRBV7-9
d_gene: TRBD1
CDR3nt: TGTGCCAGCACCGGGACAGTGACATTCTCTGGGGCCAACGTCCTGACTTTC
CDR3aa: CASTGTVTFSGANVLTF

abundance: NA
j_gene: TRBJ2-7
v_gene: TRBV2
d_gene: NA
CDR3nt: TGTGCCACCCGGGACGGAGATCCGGGGGACGAGCAGTACTTC
CDR3aa: CATRDGDPGDEQYF

abundance: NA
j_gene: TRBJ2-2
v_gene: TRBV15
d_gene: NA
CDR3nt: TGTGCCACCAGCGTAGCTCTAGAGGGGGAGCTGTTTTTT
CDR3aa: CATSVALEGELFF

abundance: NA
j_gene: TRBJ1-2
v_gene: TRBV19
d_gene: TRBD1
CDR3nt: TGTGCCAGTAGTATAGGACAGGGGAGCTATGGCTACACCTTC
CDR3aa: CASSIGQGSYGYTF

abundance: NA
j_gene: TRBJ1-1
v_gene: TRBV9
d_gene: TRBD1
CDR3nt: TGTGCCAGCAGCAAACAGGGGGGGATGAACACTGAAGCTTTCTTT
CDR3aa: CASSKQGGMNTEAFF

abundance: NA
j_gene: TRBJ2-7
v_gene: TRBV6-1
d_gene: TRBD1
CDR3nt: TGTGCCAGCAGTGAATTTGACAGGGGCCCTTACGAGCAGTACTTC
CDR3aa: CASSEFDRGPYEQYF

abundance: NA
j_gene: TRBJ2-2
v_gene: TRBV7-3
d_gene: NA
CDR3nt: TGTGCCAGCAGCTTAACGTTCGGCACCGGGGAGCTGTTTTTT
CDR3aa: CASSLTFGTGELFF

abundance: NA
j_gene: TRBJ2-2
v_gene: TRBV29-1
d_gene: NA
CDR3nt: TGCAGCGCTATGGACAGATCGAACACCGGGGAGCTGTTTTTT
CDR3aa: CSAMDRSNTGELFF

abundance: NA
j_gene: TRBJ2-7
v_gene: TRBV28
d_gene: NA
CDR3nt: TGTGCCAGCAGTTCCCCCCTACTAGATTCCTCTAGCGAGCAGTACTTC
CDR3aa: CASSSPLLDSSSEQYF

abundance: once
j_gene: TRBJ2-1
v_gene: TRBV7-8
d_gene: TRBD1
CDR3nt: TGTGCCAGCAGCTTAATTCAGGGGGCCAACAATGAGCAGTTCTTC
CDR3aa: CASSLIQGANNEQFF

abundance: NA
j_gene: TRBJ2-6
v_gene: TRBV3-1/TRBV3-2
d_gene: NA
CDR3nt: TGTGCCAGCAGCACCCTACTAGGGGCCAACGTCCTGACTTTC
CDR3aa: CASSTLLGANVLTF

abundance: NA
j_gene: TRBJ2-1
v_gene: TRBV7-3
d_gene: TRBD1
CDR3nt: TGTGCCAGCAGCCCAGGGACAGGGAGAGTTGAGCAGTTCTTC
CDR3aa: CASSPGTGRVEQFF

abundance: NA
j_gene: TRBJ2-5
v_gene: TRBV7-2
d_gene: TRBD2
CDR3nt: TGTGCCAGCAGCCCCCCGGGACTAGCGGAAGAGACCCAGTACTTC
CDR3aa: CASSPPGLAEETQYF

abundance: NA
j_gene: TRBJ2-7
v_gene: TRBV12-3/TRBV12-4
d_gene: NA
CDR3nt: TGTGCCAGCAGTTTTTACCTACCTGGCGAGCAGTACTTC
CDR3aa: CASSFYLPGEQYF

abundance: NA
j_gene: TRBJ2-2
v_gene: TRBV9
d_gene: TRBD2
CDR3nt: TGTGCCAGCAGCGTAGCTAGCGGGATAACCACCGGGGAGCTGTTTTTT
CDR3aa: CASSVASGITTGELFF

abundance: NA
j_gene: TRBJ1-1
v_gene: TRBV19
d_gene: NA
CDR3nt: TGTGCCAGTAGTAACCAAAACAGGGTGCCTGAAGCTTTCTTT
CDR3aa: CASSNQNRVPEAFF

abundance: NA
j_gene: TRBJ2-1
v_gene: TRBV5-8
d_gene: NA
CDR3nt: TGTGCCAGCAGCTTTAGCGGTTCCTCCTACAATGAGCAGTTCTTC
CDR3aa: CASSFSGSSYNEQFF

abundance: NA
j_gene: TRBJ2-2
v_gene: TRBV9
d_gene: TRBD2
CDR3nt: TGTGCCAGCAGCCCAAGCGGTGGCGGGAGGGTTACCGGGGAGCTGTTTTTT
CDR3aa: CASSPSGGGRVTGELFF

abundance: NA
j_gene: TRBJ2-5
v_gene: TRBV7-3
d_gene: NA
CDR3nt: TGTGCCAGCAGCTGGGTGGGGCAGGAGACCCAGTACTTC
CDR3aa: CASSWVGQETQYF

abundance: NA
j_gene: TRBJ1-2
v_gene: TRBV28
d_gene: TRBD1
CDR3nt: TGTGCCAGCAGTACCAGCCCGACAGGGTCCTATGGCTACACCTTC
CDR3aa: CASSTSPTGSYGYTF

abundance: NA
j_gene: TRBJ1-1
v_gene: TRBV7-2
d_gene: NA
CDR3nt: TGTGCCAGCAGCGTTCGAGGAGGCACTGAAGCTTTCTTT
CDR3aa: CASSVRGGTEAFF